This paragraph reports one T cell receptor beta chain. This entry belongs to a study of blood T cell repertoires in COVID-19. This table comes from immunoSEQ multiplex PCR, and its TCRdb copy is limited to in-frame clones, with some not included. The sample lists approximately 140,000 clones; roughly 85% were seen once. The CDR3 totals 16 residues. Germline V lookup: CDR1 SGHVS, CDR2 FQNEAQ. With 1 base clipped from V and 5 bases from J, the junction kept 5 bases outside the gene matches. The chain couples TRBV7-8 to TRBJ2-1; 10 nucleotides line up with TRBD2. The clonotype comes from a man in his 70s with acute or convalescent COVID-19. Sequenced material: peripheral blood. This chain's CDR3 is CASSLGVAGGHNEQFF. The CDR3 region has the DNA TGTGCCAGCAGCTTAGGGGTAGCGGGAGGCCACAATGAGCAGTTCTTC.